A selection of T cell receptor beta chains follows, all from one sample in a study of cytomegalovirus exposure and HLA in healthy donors. Clones were sequenced by immunoSEQ multiplex PCR, and TCRdb holds only the in-frame ones, with some missing. The repertoire holds 75,000 to 95,000 clones, with approximately 96% as singletons. The sample consisted of PBMCs. The receptors here all came from a man aged 18 to 30 in good health and CMV-seronegative. CDR3s include the opening cysteine and the closing phenylalanine or tryptophan. A D gene is named only where the DNA matches it firmly. For some rows the clone size is stated as once, few or many, or as a class when expanded; others skip it.

TRBJ2-5 . . 15 TRBV18 TGTGCCAGCTCACCACTCCCCGACAGTCAAGAGACCCAGTACTTC CASSPLPDSQETQYF
TRBJ2-1 . . 12 TRBV18 TGTGCCAGCTCACCATTGGGAGATGAGCAGTTCTTC CASSPLGDEQFF
TRBJ2-1 . . 11 TRBV5-6 TGTGCCAGCAGCCTCCGGAATGAGCAGTTCTTC CASSLRNEQFF
TRBJ2-1 TRBD2 . 17 TRBV27 TGTGCCAGCAGTTCAGGTAGCGGGGGGGAATCTTACAATGAGCAGTTCTTC CASSSGSGGESYNEQFF
TRBJ2-6 . . 17 TRBV19 TGTGCCAGTAGTATTCAGGGAAGTATCTCTGGGGCCAACGTCCTGACTTTC CASSIQGSISGANVLTF
TRBJ2-7 TRBD2 . 15 TRBV30 TGTGCCTGGAGTGTGGGACTAGCGGGCTCCTACGAGCAGTACTTC CAWSVGLAGSYEQYF
TRBJ2-1 TRBD1 . 16 TRBV2 TGTGCCAGTTCCCCCTTCCGGGACAGCAATTACAATGAGCAGTTCTTC CASSPFRDSNYNEQFF
TRBJ1-2 . . 12 TRBV27 TGTGCCAGCAGCCACCCAGGGGATGGCTACACCTTC CASSHPGDGYTF
TRBJ2-2 TRBD1 . 15 TRBV7-9 TGTGCCAGCAGCTTACACAGGGGTGACACCGGGGAGCTGTTTTTT CASSLHRGDTGELFF
TRBJ1-1 . . 14 TRBV19 TGTGCCAGTAGTATTGTTGACTGGAGCTCTGAAGCTTTCTTT CASSIVDWSSEAFF
TRBJ1-2 . . 15 TRBV11-2 TGTGCCAGCAGCTTAGATATCTTCAGGGGACCTGGCTACACCTTC CASSLDIFRGPGYTF
TRBJ2-1 TRBD2 . 16 TRBV19 TGTGCCAGTAGTGGGACCGGGACTAGCGGCATCAATGAGCAGTTCTTC CASSGTGTSGINEQFF
TRBJ2-1 TRBD1 . 14 TRBV12-5 TGTGCTAGTGGTTTGGGGGGACAGTACAATGAGCAGTTCTTC CASGLGGQYNEQFF
TRBJ1-1 . . 11 TRBV6-5 TGTGCCAGCAACAGGAACACTGAAGCTTTCTTT CASNRNTEAFF
TRBJ2-1 . . 14 TRBV7-2 TGTGCCAGCAGCTTAGTCCTCGGTAACAATGAGCAGTTCTTC CASSLVLGNNEQFF
TRBJ1-2 . once 15 TRBV27 TGTGCCAGCAGTTTATCGAACACAGGGCTAGGGGGCTACACCTTC CASSLSNTGLGGYTF
TRBJ1-1 . . 15 TRBV30 TGTGCCTGGAACAGAGAGGACAGCTTGAACACTGAAGCTTTCTTT CAWNREDSLNTEAFF
TRBJ2-3 TRBD2 . 17 TRBV5-1 TGCGCCAGCAGCTCGAGCCTAGCGGGAGTCAGCACAGATACGCAGTATTTT CASSSSLAGVSTDTQYF
TRBJ1-1 . few 12 TRBV19 TGTGCCAGTAGTATAGGTTACAGGGTGGCTTTCTTT CASSIGYRVAFF
TRBJ1-1 TRBD1 . 15 TRBV11-3 TGTGCCAGCAGCCCGGGGACAGGGGGTCTGACTGAAGCTTTCTTT CASSPGTGGLTEAFF
TRBJ2-5 . once 16 TRBV7-7 TGTGCTAGCAGCTCGCCTGACCATAGCCAGGGTGGGACCCAGTACTTC CASSSPDHSQGGTQYF
TRBJ1-1 . . 14 TRBV7-2 TGTGCCAGCAGCTTAGACAGGGTCAACACTGAAGCTTTCTTT CASSLDRVNTEAFF
TRBJ2-1 TRBD1 . 14 TRBV2 TGTGCCGGATCACAGGGGGCGTCCTACAATGAGCAGTTCTTC CAGSQGASYNEQFF
TRBJ2-1 . . 11 TRBV30 TGTGCCTGGGCCCCAGGTACTGAGCAGTTCTTC CAWAPGTEQFF